Listed here are 17 T cell receptor beta chains from one sample, sequenced in a study of T cell repertoires in cytomegalovirus infection. TCRdb reanalysed the reads using MiXCR and keeps one entry per CDR3 protein. The table lists hundreds of thousands of distinct CDR3 sequences, approximately 31% of them singletons. These receptors' antigens are unknown. The specimen was cultured CD8+ T cells from PBMCs, collected from culture after CMV antigen stimulation. These receptors were collected from a human donor in good health (CMV status not recorded). Some clones in this sample may be carry-over from other donors' samples.

This sequence joins TRBV9 and TRBJ1-2; D possibly corresponds to TRBD1 (5 bases). This CDR3 is built from 16 residues. Trimming shortened V by 5 bases and J by 5 bases, and 22 bases separated the two germline ends. The germline V gene encodes CDR1 SGDLS and CDR2 YYNGEE. This chain's CDR3 is CASSPEGQAPGYGYTF. The CDR3 DNA reads as TGTGCCAGCAGTCCAGAGGGGCAGGCCCCGGGGTATGGCTACACCTTC.

Of note for this clonotype: The CDR3 end shows no conserved phenylalanine or tryptophan, and so a read error is likely. J is TRBJ1-1 and V is TRBV4-1; D is undetermined. This CDR3 is 13 amino acids long. Germline V CDR1 and CDR2: MGHRA, YSYEKL. V gave up 3 bases and J gave up 4 bases, with 9 bases separating them. CDR3 nucleotide sequence: TGCGCCAGCAGCCACTCCGGCGGCACTGAAGCTTTCTCT. Protein product: CASSHSGGTEAFS.

This clonotype was recorded many times. The rearrangement links TRBV12-3 or TRBV12-4 to TRBJ2-3, with 10 nucleotides matching TRBD2. The V segment lost 3 bases and the J segment 3 bases; nucleotides outside the gene matches: 15. CDR3 length: 19 residues. This chain's CDR3 is CASSFTLSIAGGGTDTQYF. The CDR3 nucleotides read TGTGCCAGCAGTTTTACCCTCAGCATAGCGGGGGGTGGTACAGATACGCAGTATTTT.

The chain recombines TRBV27 with TRBJ1-2; 7 nucleotides line up with TRBD1. The CDR3 extends over 13 amino acids. V was clipped by 5 bases and J by 8 bases; unmatched bases: 8. Germline values: CDR1 MNHEY, CDR2 SMNVEV (reference sequence). The CDR3, as DNA: TGTGCCAGCAGTCCCGGGACAGTATGGGGCTACACCTTC. Amino acid sequence: CASSPGTVWGYTF.

The CDR3 loop is CASRNGGPHNEQFF. CDR3 nucleotides: TGTGCCAGCAGGAACGGGGGGCCTCACAATGAGCAGTTCTTC. J is TRBJ2-1 and V is TRBV12-3 or TRBV12-4; a possible D gene is TRBD2 (7 bases). There are 14 residues in the CDR3. Trimming left V 6 bases short and J 5 bases short, with 14 bases between.

This clonotype showed up just a few times. CDR3 nucleotide sequence: TGTGCCAGTGACAGCACAGCCAATCAGCCCCAGCATTTT. The encoded protein is CASDSTANQPQHF. The chain employs TRBV28 and TRBJ1-5; TRBD1 might be the D (5 bases). Germline lookup yields CDR1 MDHEN and CDR2 SYDVKM. V shed 9 bases and J shed 3 bases, with 12 bases lying between them. This CDR3 spans 13 amino acids.

At least ten counts were recorded for this clonotype. The V call is TRBV7-9, the J call TRBJ1-1; TRBD1 is a possible D gene (5 bases). The CDR3 is 14 amino acids. The V gene lost 2 bases and the J gene lost 5 bases, with 12 bases spanning the gap. Germline-derived CDR1 and CDR2 are SEHNR and FQNEAQ (reference sequence). The CDR3 here is CASSLSSRGTEAFF. As DNA, the CDR3 is TGTGCCAGCAGCTTAAGTTCTCGGGGGACTGAAGCTTTCTTT. Full variable domain (missing parts from reference TRBV7-9 and TRBJ1-1): DTGVSQNPRHKITKRGQNVTFRCDPISEHNRLYWYRQTLGQGPEFLTYFQNEAQLEKSRLLSDRFSAERPKGSFSTLEIQRTEQGDSAMYLCASSLSSRGTEAFFGQGTRLTVV.

This clonotype has ten or more counts. The chain uses TRBV7-9 and TRBJ2-7; 9 bases agree with TRBD1. This CDR3 is 13 amino acids long. The ends lost 1 base at V and 5 bases at J; junction bases unmatched: 0. Germline V gene data show CDR1 as SEHNR and CDR2 as FQNEAQ (reference sequence). CDR3 in amino acids: CASSLGTGDEQYV. Written as DNA, the CDR3 is TGTGCCAGCAGCTTAGGGACAGGGGACGAGCAGTACGTC.

The chain carries TRBV7-3 and TRBJ2-1; TRBD1 might be the D (5 bases). CDR1 is SGHTA, CDR2 FQGTGA, per germline. The CDR3 covers 15 residues. V was trimmed by 0 bases and J by 3 bases, leaving 9 bases between them. Here the CDR3 DNA reads TGTGCCAGCAGCTTAACCGACAGTCTCTACAATGAGCAGTTCTTC. This encodes CASSLTDSLYNEQFF.

This clonotype was seen ten or more times. The chain couples TRBV7-9 to TRBJ2-1; a possible D gene is TRBD2 (7 bases). Germline V CDR1 and CDR2: SEHNR, FQNEAQ (reference sequence). CDR3 length equals 13 residues. Between the trimmed V and J ends, which lost 6 bases and 6 bases, there was a span of 12 bases. The CDR3 coding sequence is TGTGCCAGCAGGGACGGGGGGCGCAATGAGCAGTTCTTC. It yields the protein CASRDGGRNEQFF.

This sequence joins TRBV5-1 and TRBJ2-1; a weak D match, TRBD2 (6 bases). The CDR3 has 14 amino acids. Between the trimmed V and J ends, which lost 5 bases and 3 bases, there was a span of 12 bases. Germline CDR1 SGHRS, CDR2 YFSETQ. As DNA, the CDR3 is TGCGCCAGCAGGGGCGGGAAAAGCTACAATGAGCAGTTCTTC. Its protein is CASRGGKSYNEQFF.

The rearrangement joins TRBV27 to TRBJ2-3, with 13 bases fitting TRBD2. The CDR3 has 17 residues. J gave up 1 base and V 4 bases, and 5 bases lay outside the gene matches. Germline CDR1 reads MNHEY; CDR2 reads SMNVEV (reference sequence). The CDR3 nucleotides read TGTGCCAGCAGTTCCCTACTAGCGGGGGGGCGCACAGATACGCAGTATTTT. It yields the protein CASSSLLAGGRTDTQYF.

This clonotype was picked up a small number of times. This sequence joins TRBV15 and TRBJ2-2, with D uncertain. This CDR3 has 13 residues. Germline CDR1 is LNHNV and CDR2 is YYDKDF (reference sequence). Trimming cost V 1 base and J 4 bases, with 4 bases left between them. The CDR3 spells CATSRVPTGELFF. CDR3 in DNA: TGTGCCACCAGCAGAGTCCCCACCGGGGAGCTGTTTTTT.

This clonotype has only a few counts. The chain carries TRBV6-2 or TRBV6-3 and TRBJ1-1; D ambiguous. The CDR3 runs to 14 residues. Trimming shortened V by 6 bases and J by 5 bases, and 16 bases separated the two germline ends. Per germline, CDR1 MNHEY and CDR2 SVGEGT. The DNA for the CDR3 is TGTGCCAGCAGCCGGTGGGGTGTTGGGACTGAAGCTTTCTTT. Protein sequence: CASSRWGVGTEAFF.

The sample holds a few counts of this clonotype. The rearrangement uses TRBV7-2 and TRBJ2-5, with D possibly TRBD2 on 6 matching bases. Trimming shortened V by 1 base and J by 4 bases, and 16 bases separated the two germline ends. Germline V gene sequence: CDR1 SGHTA, CDR2 FQGNSA. CDR3 length: 16 amino acids. CDR3 region: CASSLDLGLARETQYF. For the CDR3, the DNA is TGTGCCAGCAGCTTAGACCTGGGGCTAGCGAGAGAGACCCAGTACTTC.

The chain's CDR3 is CASSQELISGGAQYQETQYF. DNA of the CDR3: TGTGCCAGCAGCCAAGAGTTGATTAGCGGGGGGGCTCAGTACCAAGAGACCCAGTACTTC. This chain connects TRBV4-2 to TRBJ2-5; 11 bases align to TRBD2. The CDR3 runs 20 residues. In germline, CDR1 is LGHNA, CDR2 YNFKEQ. Trimming removed 0 bases from V and 0 bases from J; junction bases left unmatched: 12.

CDR3 bases: TGTGCCAGCACCACGACAGGGCTTAGCTCCTACAATGAGCAGTTCTTC. This gives the protein CASTTTGLSSYNEQFF. The chain has TRBV4-2 and TRBJ2-1; 7 positions agree with TRBD1. Germline lookup yields CDR1 LGHNA and CDR2 YNFKEQ. This CDR3 spans 16 amino acids. The trim removed 7 bases at V and 0 bases at J, leaving 9 bases unmatched.